The following is a TCR beta chain sequence with its context. Its antigen is unidentified. The data derive from a study of STAT5B mutations in CD4+ large granular lymphocyte leukemia. Profiled with immunoSEQ multiplex PCR; TCRdb holds only in-frame clones, not every one. The sample records approximately 30,000 clones, around four fifths being singletons. The CDR3 sequence is 13 residues long. Germline-derived CDR1 and CDR2 are MNHNS and SASEGT. Trimming left V 1 base short and J 2 bases short, with 6 bases between. Findings of the study overall: TRBV06-family usage was enriched in top patient clones (8/27) versus controls (2/35).

The sample comprised CD4+ T cells from blood buffy coats. The receptor was derived from a human donor in good health. J is TRBJ2-7 and V is TRBV6-1; D unclear. The CDR3 is CASSEGRTYEQYF. The DNA of the CDR3 is TGTGCCAGCAGTGAAGGAAGAACCTACGAGCAGTACTTC.